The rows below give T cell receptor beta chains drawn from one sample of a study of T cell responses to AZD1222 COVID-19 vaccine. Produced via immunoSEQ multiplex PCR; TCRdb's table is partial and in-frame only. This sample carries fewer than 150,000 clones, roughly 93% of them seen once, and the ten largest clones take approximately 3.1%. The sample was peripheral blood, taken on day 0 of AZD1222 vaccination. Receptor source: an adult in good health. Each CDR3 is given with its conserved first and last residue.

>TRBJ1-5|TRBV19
CASSMGQGGNQPQHF
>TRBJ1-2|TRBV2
CASSELGANYGYTF
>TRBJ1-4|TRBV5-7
CASSPPVRSNEKLFF
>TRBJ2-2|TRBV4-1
CASSQNTGTTGETGELFF
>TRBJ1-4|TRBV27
CASSLEGAWNEKLFF
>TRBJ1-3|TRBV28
CASSTRVISGNTIYF
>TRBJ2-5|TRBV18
CASSNQGRRYQETQYF
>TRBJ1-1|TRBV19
CASSIAGGSGTEAFF
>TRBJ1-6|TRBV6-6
CASSPPGEGGSPLHF
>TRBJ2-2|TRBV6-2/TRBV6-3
CASSSAGLANTGELFF
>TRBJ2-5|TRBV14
CASSQHETQYF
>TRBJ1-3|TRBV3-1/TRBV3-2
CASSQGLFPSGNTIYF
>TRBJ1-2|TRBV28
CATHQGFVYGYTF
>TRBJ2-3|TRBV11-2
CASSFAGLSTDTQYF
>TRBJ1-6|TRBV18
CASSPYNSPLHF
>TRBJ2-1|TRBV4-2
CASSQDRAPNEQFF
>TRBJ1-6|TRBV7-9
CASSLAGPGAPLHF
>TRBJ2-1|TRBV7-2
CASSLASGPYNEQFF
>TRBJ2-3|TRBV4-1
CASSRRTGAADTQYF
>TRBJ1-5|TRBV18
CASSQADGNQPQHF
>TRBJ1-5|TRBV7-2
CASSLNNLSPQHF
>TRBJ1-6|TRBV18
CASSPQEGTNSPLHF
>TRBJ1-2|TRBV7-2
CASSLVTGAFDNYGYTF
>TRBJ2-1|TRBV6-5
CASSYGLGQNEQFF
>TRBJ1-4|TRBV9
CASSSGVLVTNEKLFF
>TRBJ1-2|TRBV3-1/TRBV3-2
CASSQEGILLYGYTF
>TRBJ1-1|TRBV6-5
CASSQKVNTEAFF
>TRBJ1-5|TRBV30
CAWSVRQSAQPQHF